Listed below are T cell receptor beta chains from one sample, sequenced in a study of shared clonotypes between healthy human individuals. The protocol was immunoSEQ multiplex PCR, while the TCRdb copy is restricted to in-frame clones and leaves out a portion. The sample records hundreds of thousands of clones, under 80% being singletons. Sequencing was performed on memory CD4+ T cells sorted from blood. All receptors come from a woman in her twenties or thirties in good health. Both conserved end residues are part of each CDR3. The D gene is left open where the match is weak. Clone sizes are given selectively: once, few, many, or a class where the clone is expanded.

J | V | size | D | DNA | CDR3
TRBJ2-3 | TRBV2 | few | TRBD2 | TGTGCCAGCAGTCCCCTGACTAGCGGGACCGATACGCAGTATTTT | CASSPLTSGTDTQYF
TRBJ1-2 | TRBV19 | NA | NA | TGTGCCAGTAGTGGGACCCGCGGGGGCTACACCTTC | CASSGTRGGYTF
TRBJ2-3 | TRBV5-1 | NA | TRBD2 | TGCGCCAGCAGCTTGGGTAGCTTCTCGCGGGAGAGAACAGATACGCAGTATTTT | CASSLGSFSRERTDTQYF
TRBJ2-7 | TRBV5-1 | NA | NA | TGCGCCAGCAGCTTCGAGGTAGCGAACTACGAGCAGTACTTC | CASSFEVANYEQYF
TRBJ2-3 | TRBV7-3 | NA | TRBD1 | TGTGCCAGCAGCTTAACGGGACAGGGCACAGATACGCAGTATTTT | CASSLTGQGTDTQYF
TRBJ2-1 | TRBV18 | many | TRBD2 | TGTGCCAGCTCACCACAGGCTAGCGGGGGAGGGGAGCAGTTCTTC | CASSPQASGGGEQFF
TRBJ1-2 | TRBV5-1 | NA | TRBD1 | TGCGCCAGCAGCTTATCTTATCCGGGACAGGGAACGCCGTATGGCTACACCTTC | CASSLSYPGQGTPYGYTF
TRBJ2-3 | TRBV28 | NA | NA | TGTGCCAGCAGTTCTCCTATCGGCGGGGGCACTGGCACAGATACGCAGTATTTT | CASSSPIGGGTGTDTQYF
TRBJ1-1 | TRBV25-1 | NA | NA | TGTGCCAGCACTCGAACAGCGGGCGCGGGGAACACTGAAGCTTTCTTT | CASTRTAGAGNTEAFF
TRBJ2-5 | TRBV5-8 | NA | NA | TGTGCCAGCAGCGTTGGGCAGGGTCAGGAGACCCAGTACTTC | CASSVGQGQETQYF
TRBJ1-2 | TRBV5-1 | NA | TRBD1 | TGCGCCAGCAGCTTGGGGACAGGGGGTCTTGGCTACACCTTC | CASSLGTGGLGYTF
TRBJ1-5 | TRBV30 | NA | TRBD1 | TGTGCCTGGAGCGCACCCGGGACAGCATATAGCAATCAGCCCCAGCATTTT | CAWSAPGTAYSNQPQHF
TRBJ2-3 | TRBV9 | NA | NA | TGTGCCAGCAGCGCCCGCAGCCCAGATACGCAGTATTTT | CASSARSPDTQYF
TRBJ2-3 | TRBV7-9 | NA | TRBD1 | TGTGCCAGCAGCACACCTCCGGGACAGGTTCTCGATACGCAGTATTTT | CASSTPPGQVLDTQYF
TRBJ1-1 | TRBV7-9 | NA | TRBD1 | TGTGCCAGCAGCACCGGGACAGGGGACCCTGAAGCTTTCTTT | CASSTGTGDPEAFF
TRBJ2-6 | TRBV7-9 | NA | NA | TGTGCCAGCAGTCTTAGCCGAGTCTCGGTCTCTGGGGCCAACGTCCTGACTTTC | CASSLSRVSVSGANVLTF
TRBJ1-3 | TRBV19 | NA | NA | TGTGCCAGTAGTATCATGGACACTGGAAACACCATATATTTT | CASSIMDTGNTIYF
TRBJ2-7 | TRBV28 | NA | NA | TGTGCCAGCAGCTACGGGGCCCAAAACGGGGCCTCCTACGAGCAGTACTTC | CASSYGAQNGASYEQYF
TRBJ2-7 | TRBV28 | few | NA | TGTGCCAGCAGTTTCATGGGACCAGGCTACGAGCAGTACTTC | CASSFMGPGYEQYF
TRBJ1-1 | TRBV30 | NA | TRBD1 | TGTGCCTGGACGAATTTCGGGACAGGGGGCGCAGGGAACACTGAAGCTTTCTTT | CAWTNFGTGGAGNTEAFF
TRBJ2-5 | TRBV11-2 | NA | NA | TGTGCCAGCAGCTCAGGAACCAGATTCCTGTACCAAGAGACCCAGTACTTC | CASSSGTRFLYQETQYF
TRBJ2-1 | TRBV14 | few | NA | TGTGCCAGCAGCCAAGATTGGACTAACGATGAGCAGTTCTTC | CASSQDWTNDEQFF
TRBJ1-2 | TRBV25-1 | NA | NA | TGTGCCAGCAGTGATCGTCGGGGCTATGGCTACACCTTC | CASSDRRGYGYTF
TRBJ2-6 | TRBV7-9 | NA | NA | TGTGCCAGCAGCTTATCTTTCCGACTGCTTTCTGGGGCCAACGTCCTGACTTTC | CASSLSFRLLSGANVLTF
TRBJ2-1 | TRBV6-5 | NA | TRBD1 | TGTGCCAGCAGGGACCGGGACAGACACAATGAGCAGTTCTTC | CASRDRDRHNEQFF
TRBJ1-4 | TRBV29-1 | NA | NA | TGCAGCGCCAGCACAGGGCGATCAACTAATGAAAAACTGTTTTTT | CSASTGRSTNEKLFF
TRBJ2-3 | TRBV18 | NA | NA | TGTGCCAGCTCACAAAGACAGCTCGAACTCACAGATACGCAGTATTTT | CASSQRQLELTDTQYF
TRBJ2-1 | TRBV11-2 | NA | TRBD2 | TGTGCCAGCAGCTTTAGGCTAGCGGGCCTGAGCTCCTACAATGAGCAGTTCTTC | CASSFRLAGLSSYNEQFF
TRBJ2-1 | TRBV5-1 | NA | TRBD1 | TGCGCCAGCAGTTCGGGACAGGGAGGTGAGCAGTTCTTC | CASSSGQGGEQFF
TRBJ1-3 | TRBV5-1 | few | NA | TGCGCCAGCAGCTTGGACAGGACGGACACCATATATTTT | CASSLDRTDTIYF
TRBJ2-3 | TRBV11-2 | once | NA | TGTGCCAGCAGCTTAGTTCCTCTTAACACAGATACGCAGTATTTT | CASSLVPLNTDTQYF
TRBJ2-5 | TRBV7-7 | NA | TRBD1 | TGTGCCAGCAGCCAGAACGAGGGGGCTGGTGAAGAGACCCAGTACTTC | CASSQNEGAGEETQYF
TRBJ2-7 | TRBV30 | NA | TRBD2 | TGTGCCTGGAGAAAAGGGTCTGGGACTAGCGGCTACGAGCAGTACTTC | CAWRKGSGTSGYEQYF
TRBJ1-2 | TRBV18 | few | TRBD1 | TGTGCCAGCTCACCTGGACAGGGTTTAGGATATGGCTACACCTTC | CASSPGQGLGYGYTF
TRBJ2-1 | TRBV18 | NA | TRBD2 | TGTGCCAGCTCCACCGGCGGGAGGAAGGGCAATGAGCAGTTCTTC | CASSTGGRKGNEQFF
TRBJ2-3 | TRBV11-2 | NA | NA | TGTGCCAGCAGCTATGGGGGCTGGGCAGATACGCAGTATTTT | CASSYGGWADTQYF
TRBJ2-6 | TRBV2 | NA | NA | TGTGCCAGCAGTCCCCACACTTCTGGGGCCAACGTCCTGACTTTC | CASSPHTSGANVLTF
TRBJ2-3 | TRBV5-4 | NA | TRBD2 | TGTGCCAGCAGCAAATCTAGCGGGAGTCGAGATACGCAGTATTTT | CASSKSSGSRDTQYF
TRBJ1-1 | TRBV6-1 | NA | TRBD1 | TGTGCCAGCAGTACAGGGGACTTTCCTGAAGCTTTCTTT | CASSTGDFPEAFF
TRBJ1-2 | TRBV5-1 | NA | NA | TGCGCCAGCAGCTTAGGGATTAACTATGGCTACACCTTC | CASSLGINYGYTF
TRBJ2-3 | TRBV5-1 | NA | NA | TGTGCCAGCAGCTACGATGCAGATACGCAGTATTTT | CASSYDADTQYF
TRBJ2-2 | TRBV6-4 | NA | TRBD1 | TGTGCCAGCAGTGAGAACCGGGACAGGGTGGCCGGGGAGCTGTTTTTT | CASSENRDRVAGELFF
TRBJ2-5 | TRBV11-2 | NA | TRBD1 | TGTGCCAGCAGCCTCGGGACAGGGGGCAGAGGGGAGACCCAGTACTTC | CASSLGTGGRGETQYF
TRBJ1-4 | TRBV14 | once | TRBD1 | TGTGCCAGCAGCCCCGGGACAGGAAATGAAAAACTGTTTTTT | CASSPGTGNEKLFF
TRBJ2-7 | TRBV5-1 | few | NA | TGCGCCAGCAGCCAAGAATACGAGCAGTACTTC | CASSQEYEQYF
TRBJ2-7 | TRBV29-1 | NA | TRBD2 | TGCAGCGTTACACTAGCGGGAGGGCGGGGGCCCTACGAGCAGTACTTC | CSVTLAGGRGPYEQYF
TRBJ1-4 | TRBV7-8 | NA | NA | TGTGCCAGCAACCGTTTTGGTGAAAAACTGTTTTTT | CASNRFGEKLFF
TRBJ2-7 | TRBV2 | NA | TRBD1 | TGTGCCAGGGGGGGACCGGGACAGGGGACCTACGAGCAGTACTTC | CARGGPGQGTYEQYF
TRBJ1-4 | TRBV27 | NA | TRBD1 | TGTGCCAGCAGTGCGAATACAGGGGGGGGTAATGAAAAACTGTTTTTT | CASSANTGGGNEKLFF